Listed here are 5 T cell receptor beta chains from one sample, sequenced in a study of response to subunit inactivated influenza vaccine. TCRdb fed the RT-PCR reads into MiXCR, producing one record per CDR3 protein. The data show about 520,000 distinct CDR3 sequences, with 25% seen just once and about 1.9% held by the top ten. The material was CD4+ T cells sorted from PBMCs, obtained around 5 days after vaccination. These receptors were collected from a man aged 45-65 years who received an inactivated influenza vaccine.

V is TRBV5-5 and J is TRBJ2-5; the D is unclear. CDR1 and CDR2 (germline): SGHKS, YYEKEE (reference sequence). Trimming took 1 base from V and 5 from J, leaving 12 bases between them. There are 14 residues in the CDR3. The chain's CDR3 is CASSLLGRPETQYF. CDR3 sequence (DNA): TGTGCCAGCAGCTTGTTGGGCCGTCCGGAGACCCAGTACTTC.

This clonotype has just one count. CDR3 residues: CASSLPGTGTDTQYF. In DNA form, the CDR3 reads TGTGCCAGCAGCCTGCCGGGGACAGGCACAGATACGCAGTATTTT. The genes are TRBV14 and TRBJ2-3; 7 bases are shared with TRBD1. J gave up 1 base and V 4 bases, and 5 bases lay outside the gene matches. CDR1 is SGHDN, CDR2 FVKESK, per germline. CDR3 length: 15 residues.

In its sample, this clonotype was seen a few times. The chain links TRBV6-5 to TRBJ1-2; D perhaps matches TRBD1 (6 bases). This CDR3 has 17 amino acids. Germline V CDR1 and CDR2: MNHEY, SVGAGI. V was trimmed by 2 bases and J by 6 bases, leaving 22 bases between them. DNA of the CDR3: TGTGCCAGCAGTTACGGGGGGGCCAGACGAGAAGGGAATGGCTACACCTTC. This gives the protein CASSYGGARREGNGYTF.

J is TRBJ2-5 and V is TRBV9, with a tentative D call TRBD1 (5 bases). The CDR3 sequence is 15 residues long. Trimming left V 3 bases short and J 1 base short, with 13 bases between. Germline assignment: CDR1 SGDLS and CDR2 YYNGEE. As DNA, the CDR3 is TGTGCCAGCAGCGCCAAAGGACAATCCCAAGAGACCCAGTACTTC. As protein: CASSAKGQSQETQYF.

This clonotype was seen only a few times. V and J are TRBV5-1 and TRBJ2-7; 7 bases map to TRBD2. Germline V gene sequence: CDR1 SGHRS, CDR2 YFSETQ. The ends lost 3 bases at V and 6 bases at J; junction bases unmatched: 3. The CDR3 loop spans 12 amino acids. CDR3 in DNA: TGCGCCAGCAGCTGGGGGGGAACCGAGCAGTACTTC. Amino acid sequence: CASSWGGTEQYF.